This T cell receptor (beta chain) was recovered during a study of neurological immune-mediated disorders. Only a few counts were recorded for this clonotype. In TCRdb, the 5' RACE reads were re-called with MiXCR into one record per CDR3 protein. Among approximately 74,000 distinct CDR3 sequences listed, 4% to 6% were seen once. The CDR3 totals 16 residues. The junction had 7 bases not matched to a gene; V was cut back by 6 bases and J by 1 base. Germline V gene sequence: CDR1 MNHEY, CDR2 SVGAGI. The rearrangement uses TRBV6-5 and TRBJ2-7, with 12 bases fitting TRBD2. Sample: PBMCs. This clonotype was sampled from a man younger than 35 with multiple sclerosis. Here the CDR3 DNA reads TGTGCCAGCAGGGGAGGGACTAGCGGGCAATCCTACGAGCAGTACTTC. The encoded protein is CASRGGTSGQSYEQYF.